Below, 25 T cell receptor beta chains from the same sample are listed, as sequenced in a study of T cells in localized non-small cell lung cancer. Some clones are missing from TCRdb's copy, which holds only in-frame ones; the method was immunoSEQ multiplex PCR. Here the sample spans around 1,500 clones, less than 25% being singletons. The sample was lung tumor tissue, taken before any cancer treatment. These receptors originate from a male donor aged 60 or older with stage III lung adenocarcinoma.

Within the sample, this clone is medium-sized (0.01 to 0.1%). The rearrangement joins TRBV28 to TRBJ1-6; no clear D. Trimming left V 5 bases short and J 12 bases short, with 11 bases between. The CDR3 runs 12 residues. Germline V lookup: CDR1 MDHEN, CDR2 SYDVKM. CDR3 nucleotide sequence: TGTGCCAGCAGTGCCCAGAGAGGACCCCTCCACTTT. It is translated as CASSAQRGPLHF.

V is TRBV19 and J is TRBJ1-2, with D unresolved. The CDR3 contains 15 residues. CDR1 is LNHDA, CDR2 SQIVND, per germline (reference sequence). The ends were cut back, 0 bases at V and 4 bases at J, with 12 bases in the middle. The CDR3 protein is CASSIDLEKIYGYTF. The DNA of the CDR3 is TGTGCCAGTAGTATAGATTTGGAGAAGATCTATGGCTACACCTTC.

This clone has more than one count but fewer than ten. The genes are TRBV9 and TRBJ2-2, with D unresolved. CDR1 SGDLS and CDR2 YYNGEE come from the germline V gene. The CDR3 is made up of 15 amino acids. V was shortened by 6 bases and J by 1 base, with 13 bases between the two germline ends. CDR3 DNA: TGTGCCAGCACCACTTTGGACCTGAACACCGGGGAGCTGTTTTTT. As protein: CASTTLDLNTGELFF. The full variable domain, with the rest looked up from reference TRBV9 and TRBJ2-2, is DSGVTQTPKHLITATGQRVTLRCSPRSGDLSVYWYQQSLDQGLQFLIQYYNGEERAKGNILERFSAQQFPDLHSELNLSSLELGDSALYFCASTTLDLNTGELFFGEGSRLTVL.

In this sample, this clone is large. The chain links TRBV19 to TRBJ1-4; D is uncertain. In germline, CDR1 is LNHDA, CDR2 SQIVND (reference sequence). V was shortened by 8 bases and J by 5 bases, with 12 bases between the two germline ends. This CDR3 has 13 amino acids. The CDR3 protein is CASRGNRNEKLFF. DNA for the CDR3: TGTGCCAGTCGGGGAAACCGAAATGAAAAACTGTTTTTT.

V is TRBV18 and J is TRBJ2-1, with 13 bases lining up with TRBD2. The CDR3 totals 17 residues. Trimming removed 6 bases from V and 5 bases from J; junction bases left unmatched: 10. CDR1 and CDR2 (germline): KGHSH, LQKENI. The CDR3 DNA reads as TGTGCCAGCTCGCCTTGGGCCGGGACTAGCGGGAACAATGAGCAGTTCTTC. This sequence encodes CASSPWAGTSGNNEQFF.

V gene TRBV19 combines with J gene TRBJ1-5; the match to TRBD1 covers 8 bases. V gave up 5 bases and J gave up 9 bases; unmatched junction bases: 15. The CDR3 consists of 16 residues. Germline V lookup: CDR1 LNHDA, CDR2 SQIVND (reference sequence). Here the CDR3 reads CASSGWTGNVGGPQHF. CDR3 DNA: TGTGCCAGTAGTGGGTGGACAGGGAATGTTGGTGGGCCCCAGCATTTT.

The chain has TRBV7-6 and TRBJ1-5; 7 positions agree with TRBD1. Germline CDR1 is SGHVS and CDR2 is FNYEAQ. V dropped 3 bases and J dropped 3; count of bases not matched to a gene: 5. The CDR3 has 15 residues. The CDR3 bases are TGTGCCAGCAGCTTGGGGGGGACAGTCAATCAGCCCCAGCATTTT. Translating gives CASSLGGTVNQPQHF.

The gene calls are TRBV19 and TRBJ2-3; 8 bases match TRBD1. After removal of 1 base from V and 10 bases from J, the junction contained 4 bases not matched to a gene. The CDR3 totals 13 residues. Germline V gene data show CDR1 as LNHDA and CDR2 as SQIVND (reference sequence). CDR3 in DNA: TGTGCCAGTAGTATAGGACAGGGGTCGGCGCAGTATTTT. It codes for CASSIGQGSAQYF.

J is TRBJ2-7 and V is TRBV6-8, with TRBD2 identical over 7 bases. V shed 7 bases, J shed 7 bases, and the junction held 10 bases outside the gene matches. CDR3 length: 13 residues. Germline-derived CDR1 and CDR2 are MNHGY and SAAAGT. The CDR3 sequence is CASKGGAGREQYF. CDR3 DNA: TGTGCCAGCAAGGGCGGGGCCGGGAGGGAGCAGTACTTC.

This clone is medium-sized within its sample. This sequence joins TRBV27 and TRBJ2-2, with 7 bases identical to TRBD1. The CDR3 is made up of 18 amino acids. Germline lookup yields CDR1 MNHEY and CDR2 SMNVEV (reference sequence). V shed 5 bases and J 0 bases; nucleotides not matched to a gene: 12. CDR3 DNA: TGTGCCAGCAGTCCGACAGGGTACCGCCGTACGAACACCGGGGAGCTGTTTTTT. Translated: CASSPTGYRRTNTGELFF.

This rearrangement joins TRBV11-3 to TRBJ1-4, with D possibly TRBD1 on 5 matching bases. Germline assignment: CDR1 SGHNT and CDR2 YENEEA. CDR3 size: 15 residues. The V gene lost 4 bases and the J gene lost 5 bases, with 14 bases spanning the gap. The CDR3 DNA is TGTGCCAGCAGCTCCATGTCCGGGGCGAATGAAAAACTGTTTTTT. It specifies CASSSMSGANEKLFF.

This clone was found once. V is TRBV25-1 and J is TRBJ2-2; 8 bases line up with TRBD1. Trimming removed 2 bases from V and 6 bases from J; junction bases left unmatched: 5. Germline values: CDR1 MGHDK, CDR2 SYGVNS. The length of the CDR3 is 15 residues. The CDR3 spells CASSEQGARSGELFF. As DNA, the CDR3 is TGTGCCAGCAGTGAACAGGGGGCGCGTTCCGGGGAGCTGTTTTTT.

This clone was observed a handful of times. This CDR3 is CSVSQGAKTQYF. The DNA of the CDR3 is TGCAGCGTCTCACAGGGGGCTAAGACCCAGTACTTC. The genes are TRBV29-1 and TRBJ2-5; TRBD1 matches 9 bases. Per germline, CDR1 SQVTM and CDR2 ANQGSEA. V shed 6 bases, J shed 6 bases, and the junction held 5 bases outside the gene matches. The CDR3 has 12 amino acids.

The rearrangement links TRBV12-5 to TRBJ2-1; 7 positions agree with TRBD2. CDR3 length: 13 residues. The germline gives CDR1 LGHNT, CDR2 FRNRAP. CDR3 DNA: TGTGCCAGCTTTGCCGGGACTACCAATGAGCAGTTCTTC. It yields the protein CASFAGTTNEQFF.

A note on this clone: One junction end does not reproduce the germline sequence, and a read error may be involved. The rearrangement uses TRBV16 and TRBJ1-2, with TRBD1 identical over 9 bases. In germline, CDR1 is KGHSY, CDR2 FQNENV. This CDR3 is built from 14 residues. The CDR3 region has the DNA TGTGCCAGCAGCCAATCCACCGGGACAGGGTCTTCAGCCTTC. The encoded protein is CASSQSTGTGSSAF.

The J gene is TRBJ2-2, the V gene TRBV19; a weak D match, TRBD1 (5 bases). Germline V gene sequence: CDR1 LNHDA, CDR2 SQIVND (reference sequence). The CDR3 sequence is 14 residues long. V lost 5 bases and J 1 base, leaving 8 bases between the germline ends. Here the CDR3 reads CASSLDRNTGELFF. In nucleotides, the CDR3 is TGTGCCAGTAGTCTCGACAGGAACACCGGGGAGCTGTTTTTT.

The genes are TRBV9 and TRBJ2-7; maybe TRBD1 (6 bases). The V end lost 5 bases, the J end lost 3 bases, and 15 bases lay between the germline ends. There are 14 residues in the CDR3. CDR1 is SGDLS and CDR2 is YYNGEE in the germline V gene. CDR3 region: CASRRGHWVYEQYF. CDR3 in DNA: TGTGCCAGCAGAAGGGGACACTGGGTCTACGAGCAGTACTTC. Together with reference TRBV9 and TRBJ2-7, the CDR3 gives the full variable domain: DSGVTQTPKHLITATGQRVTLRCSPRSGDLSVYWYQQSLDQGLQFLIQYYNGEERAKGNILERFSAQQFPDLHSELNLSSLELGDSALYFCASRRGHWVYEQYFGPGTRLTVT.

J is TRBJ2-3 and V is TRBV11-3, with D perhaps being TRBD1 or TRBD2 (5 bases each). Trimming removed 7 bases at V and 6 bases at J, with 17 bases between. The CDR3 loop spans 14 amino acids. Germline CDR1 SGHNT, CDR2 YENEEA. The CDR3 coding sequence is TGTGCCAGCATTAAAGGGACGAGGCTGGATACGCAGTATTTT. This translates into CASIKGTRLDTQYF.

The chain links TRBV7-5 to TRBJ2-1; the table assigns TRBD2, which was not confirmed against the DNA. TRBV7-5 is a pseudogene locus. The CDR3 contains 15 residues. CDR3 sequence reads: CASSPRAGGDNEQFF. In nucleotides, the CDR3 is TGTGCCAGCAGCCCCCGAGCGGGGGGGGATAATGAGCAGTTCTTC.

A few counts support this clone. The chain carries TRBV18 and TRBJ2-7; D call uncertain. The ends were cut back, 6 bases at V and 1 base at J, with 7 bases in the middle. The CDR3 loop spans 12 amino acids. Germline V gives CDR1 KGHSH, CDR2 LQKENI. CDR3 sequence reads: CASSPGSYEQYF. The CDR3 DNA follows: TGTGCCAGCTCTCCCGGATCCTACGAGCAGTACTTC.

This chain connects TRBV14 to TRBJ1-4; D is uncertain. Germline lookup yields CDR1 SGHDN and CDR2 FVKESK. The length of the CDR3 is 12 residues. The V gene lost 0 bases and the J gene lost 13 bases, with 9 bases spanning the gap. CDR3 region: CASSQDRARLFF. The CDR3 bases are TGTGCCAGCAGCCAAGATAGAGCGCGACTGTTTTTT.

This clone showed up just once. This chain joins TRBV15 and TRBJ1-2; D is perhaps TRBD1 (6 bases). The germline CDR1 and CDR2 sequences are LNHNV and YYDKDF (reference sequence). Trimming removed 4 bases from V and 2 bases from J, with 11 bases in between. CDR3 length equals 14 residues. The CDR3 DNA reads TGTGCCACCAGCACACAGGGCCTCAACTATGGCTACACCTTC. As protein: CATSTQGLNYGYTF.

The J gene is TRBJ1-1, the V gene TRBV5-1, with TRBD1 identical over 7 bases. Germline assignment: CDR1 SGHRS and CDR2 YFSETQ. The V segment lost 1 base and the J segment 2 bases; nucleotides outside the gene matches: 14. There are 18 residues in the CDR3. The CDR3 sequence is CASSLRSQGQRSNTEAFF. CDR3 coding DNA: TGCGCCAGCAGCTTGAGGTCACAGGGGCAGCGGAGCAACACTGAAGCTTTCTTT.

V usage is TRBV6-8 and J usage is TRBJ1-6; possible D gene TRBD1, 5 bases. Trimming took off 2 bases at V and 7 bases at J, with 6 bases between the two ends. This CDR3 region has 13 residues. Germline V gene lookup returns CDR1 MNHGY and CDR2 SAAAGT. CDR3 amino acids: CASSYEGNSPLHF. The CDR3 nucleotides read TGTGCCAGCAGTTACGAGGGGAATTCACCCCTCCACTTT.

J is TRBJ2-2 and V is TRBV6-8, with no clear D. The V gene's germline CDR1 is MNHGY and CDR2 SAAAGT. This CDR3 has 14 amino acids. The V end lost 0 bases, the J end lost 4 bases, and 6 bases lay between the germline ends. The CDR3 sequence is CASSYSRFTGELFF. CDR3 bases: TGTGCCAGCAGTTACTCCCGGTTCACCGGGGAGCTGTTTTTT.